One TCR beta chain is described in this entry. The target antigen is unknown. The sample originates from a study of blood T cells in healthy people across ages. A second 7 to 11 cycle PCR used barcoded and J-beta primers. Each TCR beta cDNA got a 12-nucleotide random molecular identifier. TCRdb passed the 5' RACE reads through MiXCR, listing each CDR3 protein once. The table lists about 580,000 distinct CDR3 sequences, around half of them singletons, with around 23% in the top ten. At least 6 micrograms of total RNA were extracted per sample. Regarding the study as a whole: A roughly linear fall in TCR beta diversity per million T cells was seen with increasing age. Observed TCR beta diversity showed a strong correlation with the percentage of naive T cells as measured by flow cytometry.

The V and J ends lost 1 base and 7 bases respectively, with 15 bases between them. The CDR3 loop spans 14 amino acids. Germline V gene data show CDR1 as DFQATT and CDR2 as SNEGSKA (reference sequence). This TCR was recovered from an elderly man in good health. The chain couples TRBV20-1 to TRBJ2-3, with D unresolved. Sequenced sample: blood. This chain's CDR3 is CSARGEGRPYTQYF. CDR3 coding DNA: TGCAGTGCTAGAGGGGAAGGTAGACCTTATACGCAGTATTTT.